Below are 21 T cell receptor beta chains sequenced from a single sample in a study of cytomegalovirus exposure and HLA in healthy donors. The PCR made use of 60 Vbeta and 13 Jbeta primers. Sequenced by immunoSEQ multiplex PCR; TCRdb stores in-frame clones only, minus some. Of 150,000 to 200,000 clones listed, under 80% are singletons. Sequencing input: PBMCs. These receptors came from a female donor in good health and CMV-seronegative.

The chain recombines TRBV19 with TRBJ2-5, with 8 bases that match TRBD2. CDR3 size: 14 residues. The V and J ends lost 4 bases and 1 base, in that order; junction bases with no gene match: 2. The germline CDR1 and CDR2 sequences are LNHDA and SQIVND (reference sequence). DNA for the CDR3: TGTGCCAGTAGTACCCGGGGGGGCCAAGAGACCCAGTACTTC. This codes for CASSTRGGQETQYF.

CDR3 loop: CASSNLGPRNSPLHF. In nucleotides, the CDR3 is TGTGCCAGCAGTAACCTCGGCCCGCGGAATTCACCCCTCCACTTT. This chain connects TRBV6-6 to TRBJ1-6; D uncertain. Between the trimmed V and J ends, which lost 5 bases and 7 bases, there was a span of 15 bases. This CDR3 contains 15 residues. Germline V lookup: CDR1 MNHNY, CDR2 SVGAGI (reference sequence).

As to this clone: Because the CDR3's place on the DNA is in doubt, the DNA is left out and the CDR3 is given as listed by TCRdb. The chain employs TRBV7-2 and TRBJ2-7; TRBD2, the table's D call, was not compared with the DNA. In germline, CDR1 is SGHTA, CDR2 FQGNSA. Ends included, the CDR3 has 15 residues. CDR3 region: CASSSSTSGGYEQYF.

Only a few counts were recorded for this clone. The chain employs TRBV27 and TRBJ2-3; tentatively, D is TRBD2 (7 bases). The ends were cut back, 3 bases at V and 8 bases at J, with 18 bases in the middle. This CDR3 region has 15 residues. CDR1 and CDR2 (germline): MNHEY, SMNVEV (reference sequence). This CDR3 reads CASSFLGGRLGTQYF. DNA for the CDR3: TGTGCCAGCAGTTTTCTCGGGGGGCGGTTAGGTACGCAGTATTTT.

J is TRBJ1-4 and V is TRBV7-9; no reliable D call. Trimming removed 2 bases at V and 3 bases at J, with 13 bases between. The CDR3 totals 16 residues. The germline V gene encodes CDR1 SEHNR and CDR2 FQNEAQ (reference sequence). The CDR3 DNA follows: TGTGCCAGCAGCTTACGGGGTTCGGTCGCTAATGAAAAACTGTTTTTT. Amino acids: CASSLRGSVANEKLFF.

The rearrangement uses TRBV27 and TRBJ1-4; 7 nucleotides align to TRBD1. Per the germline V gene, CDR1 is MNHEY and CDR2 is SMNVEV (reference sequence). The CDR3 extends over 16 amino acids. V trimming: 1 base; J trimming: 4 bases; junction bases outside the gene matches: 6. This CDR3 is CASSLLGQPRNEKLFF. DNA for the CDR3: TGTGCCAGCAGTTTATTGGGACAGCCACGTAATGAAAAACTGTTTTTT.

The V gene is TRBV28, the J gene TRBJ1-2; 9 bases agree with TRBD1. With 8 bases clipped from V and 3 bases from J, the junction kept 16 bases outside the gene matches. CDR1 is MDHEN, CDR2 SYDVKM, per germline. The CDR3 totals 17 residues. The CDR3 here is CASSYDRGFFRDYGYTF. DNA of the CDR3: TGTGCCAGCTCCTACGACAGGGGGTTCTTTCGGGACTATGGCTACACCTTC.

The chain employs TRBV18 and TRBJ2-7, with D perhaps matching TRBD1 (5 bases). V was pared by 2 bases and J by 5 bases, with 13 bases between. CDR3 length equals 14 residues. Per germline, CDR1 KGHSH and CDR2 LQKENI. Here the CDR3 DNA reads TGTGCCAGCTCACCAGGGCAGGGTCCCCACGAGCAGTACTTC. Amino acid sequence: CASSPGQGPHEQYF.

The J gene is TRBJ1-2, the V gene TRBV28; 7 nucleotides match TRBD1. V was clipped by 7 bases and J by 2 bases; unmatched bases: 10. CDR3 length: 15 amino acids. The germline gives CDR1 MDHEN, CDR2 SYDVKM. The CDR3 reads CASNNRGLTNYGYTF. CDR3 DNA sequence: TGTGCCAGCAATAACAGGGGCTTAACCAACTATGGCTACACCTTC.

The chain couples TRBV28 to TRBJ1-1, with D maybe TRBD1 (5 bases). Trimming cost V 6 bases and J 7 bases, with 18 bases left between them. Per the germline V gene, CDR1 is MDHEN and CDR2 is SYDVKM. This CDR3 region has 14 residues. As DNA, the CDR3 is TGTGCCAGCAGACAACAGGTTGGTGGGGTTGAAGCTTTCTTT. This translates into CASRQQVGGVEAFF.

The chain joins TRBV9 to TRBJ2-3; D call uncertain. V dropped 0 bases and J dropped 2 bases, with 4 bases sitting between them. Germline CDR1 and CDR2: SGDLS and YYNGEE. The CDR3 has 13 amino acids. The CDR3 DNA is TGTGCCAGCAGCGTAGAATACACAGATACGCAGTATTTT. Its translation is CASSVEYTDTQYF.

This chain uses TRBV28 with TRBJ1-2; TRBD1 might be the D (5 bases). Deletions cut 1 base from V and 5 bases from J, with 14 bases between. Looked up from germline, CDR1 is MDHEN and CDR2 is SYDVKM. The CDR3 has 15 amino acids. CDR3 bases: TGTGCCAGCAGTTTATATCCTGTCGGGGGTTATGGCTACACCTTC. Protein: CASSLYPVGGYGYTF.

The chain carries TRBV28 and TRBJ1-5, with TRBD1 matching over 8 bases. The germline gives CDR1 MDHEN, CDR2 SYDVKM. The CDR3 runs to 15 residues. With 3 bases clipped from V and 4 bases from J, the junction kept 5 bases outside the gene matches. This CDR3 reads CASSFRDRRNQPQHF. CDR3 sequence (DNA): TGTGCCAGCAGTTTCCGGGACAGGAGGAATCAGCCCCAGCATTTT.

This clone has only a few counts. J is TRBJ1-2 and V is TRBV19; D not certain. The CDR3 runs 12 residues. Germline V gives CDR1 LNHDA, CDR2 SQIVND (reference sequence). V lost 8 bases, J lost 1 base, and 8 bases lay in between. The chain's CDR3 is CASEDNNYGYTF. The DNA of the CDR3 is TGTGCCAGTGAAGACAATAACTATGGCTACACCTTC.

V is TRBV28 and J is TRBJ2-7; D is ambiguous. With 3 bases removed from V and 1 base from J, the gap between germline ends came to 7 bases. This CDR3 is 13 amino acids long. Germline values: CDR1 MDHEN, CDR2 SYDVKM. This CDR3 is CASSFSDSYEQYF. The CDR3 DNA follows: TGTGCCAGCAGTTTCTCAGATTCCTACGAGCAGTACTTC.

This CDR3 reads CASRVYNEQFF. Written as DNA, the CDR3 is TGTGCCAGCAGGGTCTACAATGAGCAGTTCTTC. V and J are TRBV19 and TRBJ2-1, with D possibly TRBD1 on 5 matching bases. Deletions cut 9 bases from V and 3 bases from J, with 6 bases between. This CDR3 comprises 11 residues. Germline CDR1 is LNHDA and CDR2 is SQIVND (reference sequence).

The chain recombines TRBV15 with TRBJ2-7; unclear D gene. The V end lost 0 bases, the J end lost 4 bases, and 13 bases lay between the germline ends. The CDR3 length is 15 residues. The V gene's germline CDR1 is LNHNV and CDR2 YYDKDF (reference sequence). The CDR3 protein is CATSRELPSRYEQYF. In nucleotides, the CDR3 is TGTGCCACCAGCAGAGAATTACCCAGCAGGTACGAGCAGTACTTC. The full variable domain, rest sourced from reference TRBV15 and TRBJ2-7, is DAMVIQNPRYQVTQFGKPVTLSCSQTLNHNVMYWYQQKSSQAPKLLFHYYDKDFNNEADTPDNFQSRRPNTSFCFLDIRSPGLGDTAMYLCATSRELPSRYEQYFGPGTRLTVT.

The V and J genes are TRBV6-6 and TRBJ2-2, with TRBD1 identical over 7 bases. The CDR3 is 14 amino acids. Looked up from germline, CDR1 is MNHNY and CDR2 is SVGAGI (reference sequence). Unmatched junction bases numbered 6, after V lost 6 bases and J lost 5 bases. The CDR3 DNA follows: TGTGCCAGCAGACAGGGGTCCCTGACCGGGGAGCTGTTTTTT. This sequence encodes CASRQGSLTGELFF.

This clone was seen only once. V usage is TRBV6-6 and J usage is TRBJ1-4; TRBD1 agrees at 8 bases. Per the germline V gene, CDR1 is MNHNY and CDR2 is SVGAGI (reference sequence). CDR3 size: 14 residues. Trimming at V came to 8 bases and at J to 4 bases, leaving 6 bases not matched to a gene. The CDR3 region is CASGLRGRNEKLFF. Here the CDR3 DNA reads TGTGCCAGCGGACTCAGGGGGCGTAATGAAAAACTGTTTTTT.

The gene calls are TRBV5-6 and TRBJ2-3, with a possible D match to TRBD1 (7 bases). The CDR3 has 15 residues. Trimming removed 0 bases from V and 0 bases from J, with 8 bases in between. In germline, CDR1 is SGHDT, CDR2 YYEEEE. The CDR3 loop reads CASSLAGGSTDTQYF. The CDR3 DNA reads as TGTGCCAGCAGCTTGGCAGGGGGGAGCACAGATACGCAGTATTTT.

This clone came up a few times. This chain connects TRBV6-1 to TRBJ2-2; 8 nucleotides line up with TRBD1. Germline V gene data show CDR1 as MNHNS and CDR2 as SASEGT. With V trimmed by 8 bases and J by 3 bases, 5 bases remained unmatched. The CDR3 consists of 14 residues. CDR3 region: CASRPGQDTGELFF. The DNA for the CDR3 is TGTGCCAGCCGACCGGGACAGGACACCGGGGAGCTGTTTTTT.